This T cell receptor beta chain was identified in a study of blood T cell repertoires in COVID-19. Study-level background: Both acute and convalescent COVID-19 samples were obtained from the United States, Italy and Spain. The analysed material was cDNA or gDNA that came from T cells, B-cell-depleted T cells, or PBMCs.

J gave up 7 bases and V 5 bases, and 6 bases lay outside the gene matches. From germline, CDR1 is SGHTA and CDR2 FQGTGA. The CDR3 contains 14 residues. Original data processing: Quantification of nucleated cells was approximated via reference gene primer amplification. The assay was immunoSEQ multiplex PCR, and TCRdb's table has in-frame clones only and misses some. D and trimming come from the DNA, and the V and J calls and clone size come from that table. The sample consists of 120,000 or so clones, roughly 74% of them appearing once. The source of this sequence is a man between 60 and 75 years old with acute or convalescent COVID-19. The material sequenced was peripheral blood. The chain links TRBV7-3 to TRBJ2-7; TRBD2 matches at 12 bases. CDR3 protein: CASSPNGLAGEQYF. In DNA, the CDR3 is TGTGCCAGCAGCCCCAATGGACTAGCGGGGGAGCAGTACTTC. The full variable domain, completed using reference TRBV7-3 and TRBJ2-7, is GAGVSQTPSNKVTEKGKYVELRCDPISGHTALYWYRQSLGQGPEFLIYFQGTGAADDSGLPNDRFFAVRPEGSVSTLKIQRTERGDSAVYLCASSPNGLAGEQYFGPGTRLTVT.